This TCR beta chain was sequenced in a study of blood T cell repertoires in COVID-19. TCRdb keeps only in-frame clones here, not all; method: immunoSEQ multiplex PCR. This table has more than 150,000 clones, around 83% appearing once. V gave up 1 base and J gave up 4 bases, with 11 bases separating them. The CDR3 loop spans 16 amino acids. The germline CDR1 and CDR2 sequences are SGHDN and FVKESK. The sequenced sample was peripheral blood. The clonotype comes from a woman in her thirties or forties with acute or convalescent COVID-19. This chain uses TRBV14 with TRBJ2-6, with D tentatively TRBD2 (6 bases). The CDR3, as DNA: TGTGCCAGCAGCCAAGTGGGGGGATTCGGGGCCAACGTCCTGACTTTC. Translating it yields CASSQVGGFGANVLTF.